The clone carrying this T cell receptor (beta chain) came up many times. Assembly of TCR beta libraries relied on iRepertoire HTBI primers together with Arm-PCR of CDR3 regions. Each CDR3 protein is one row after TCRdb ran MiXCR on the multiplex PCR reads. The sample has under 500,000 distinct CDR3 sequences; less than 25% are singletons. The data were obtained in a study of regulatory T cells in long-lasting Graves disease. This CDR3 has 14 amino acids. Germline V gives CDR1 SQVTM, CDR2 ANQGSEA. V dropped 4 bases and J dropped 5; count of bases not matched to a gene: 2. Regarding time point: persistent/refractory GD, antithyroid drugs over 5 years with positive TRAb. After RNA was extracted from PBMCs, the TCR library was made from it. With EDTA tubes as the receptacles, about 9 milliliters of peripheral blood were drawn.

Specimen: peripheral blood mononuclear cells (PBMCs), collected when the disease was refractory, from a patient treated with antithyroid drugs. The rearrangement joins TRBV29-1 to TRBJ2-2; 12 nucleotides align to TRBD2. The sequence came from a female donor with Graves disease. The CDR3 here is CSVAGTSGTGELFF. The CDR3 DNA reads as TGCAGCGTTGCCGGGACTAGCGGGACCGGGGAGCTGTTTTTT.